The 28 T cell receptor beta chains below come from one sample, sequenced in a study of shared T cell receptors in the human thymus. Assay: immunoSEQ multiplex PCR; the TCRdb copy retains only in-frame clones and omits some. The sample has hundreds of thousands of clones, roughly 86% seen once; the top ten hold just under 0.0095%. A further study also used this sample, focusing on human thymus T cells.

Sequencing used thymocytes. The receptors shown here come from a boy under three years old with a congenital heart defect.

V usage is TRBV15 and J usage is TRBJ1-5; TRBD1 matches 9 bases. Looked up from germline, CDR1 is LNHNV and CDR2 is YYDKDF (reference sequence). CDR3 length: 13 amino acids. V shed 5 bases and J 4 bases; nucleotides not matched to a gene: 0. CDR3 nucleotides: TGTGCCACCAGCGGACAGGGGAATCAGCCCCAGCATTTT. It encodes CATSGQGNQPQHF.

J is TRBJ1-1 and V is TRBV29-1; no clear D gene. Germline V gives CDR1 SQVTM, CDR2 ANQGSEA. This CDR3 is built from 18 residues. Trimming stripped 3 bases from V and 1 base from J, with 24 bases between. The CDR3 bases are TGCAGCGTTGACGATGTCCGGGATCGAATCCGCACGAACACTGAAGCTTTCTTT. Its translation is CSVDDVRDRIRTNTEAFF.

J is TRBJ1-5 and V is TRBV15; 7 positions match TRBD1. The CDR3 covers 15 residues. Trimming removed 5 bases from V and 0 bases from J; junction bases left unmatched: 4. Per the germline V gene, CDR1 is LNHNV and CDR2 is YYDKDF (reference sequence). Written as DNA, the CDR3 is TGTGCCACCAGCGCGGGACAGACTAGCAATCAGCCCCAGCATTTT. Its translation is CATSAGQTSNQPQHF.

The chain carries TRBV7-6 and TRBJ1-2; the match to TRBD1 covers 9 bases. The CDR3 has 15 residues. The junction had 6 bases not matched to a gene; V was cut back by 2 bases and J by 5 bases. Germline V CDR1 and CDR2: SGHVS, FNYEAQ. The CDR3 DNA reads TGTGCCAGCAGCTTAATACAGGGGGCGCCTTATGGCTACACCTTC. Translated, it gives CASSLIQGAPYGYTF.

The V and J genes are TRBV7-2 and TRBJ2-5, with D perhaps matching TRBD1 (6 bases). The CDR3 contains 15 residues. Germline-derived CDR1 and CDR2 are SGHTA and FQGNSA. Trimming cost V 6 bases and J 2 bases, with 16 bases left between them. For the CDR3, the DNA is TGTGCCAGCAGTTTTAGCGCGAGGGGGCAAGAGACCCAGTACTTC. Residues: CASSFSARGQETQYF.

This clone was seen a single time. The chain uses TRBV11-2 and TRBJ2-7; TRBD1 matches 7 bases. With V trimmed by 5 bases and J by 2 bases, 3 bases remained unmatched. Germline V gives CDR1 SGHAT, CDR2 FQNNGV. This CDR3 has 13 amino acids. CDR3 in amino acids: CASSQGTAYEQYF. CDR3 bases: TGTGCCAGCAGCCAAGGGACAGCCTACGAGCAGTACTTC. The full variable domain, completed using reference TRBV11-2 and TRBJ2-7, is EAGVAQSPRYKIIEKRQSVAFWCNPISGHATLYWYQQILGQGPKLLIQFQNNGVVDDSQLPKDRFSAERLKGVDSTLKIQPAKLEDSAVYLCASSQGTAYEQYFGPGTRLTVT.

J is TRBJ1-2 and V is TRBV7-8, with TRBD1 matching 7 bases. The CDR3 sequence is 14 residues long. V was pared by 5 bases and J by 4 bases, with 7 bases of the junction left unmatched. Germline V gene data show CDR1 as SGHVS and CDR2 as FQNEAQ. The CDR3 protein is CASSIRQGVYGYTF. The DNA of the CDR3 is TGTGCCAGCAGCATTCGACAGGGAGTCTATGGCTACACCTTC.

This clone was counted a single time. The chain is built from TRBV5-1 and TRBJ2-7, with D tentatively TRBD1 (5 bases). With 2 bases removed from V and 4 bases from J, the gap between germline ends came to 13 bases. The CDR3 totals 14 residues. Per the germline V gene, CDR1 is SGHRS and CDR2 is YFSETQ. CDR3 protein: CASSLTGKGYEQYF. In DNA, the CDR3 is TGCGCCAGCAGCTTAACAGGAAAGGGGTACGAGCAGTACTTC.

V and J are TRBV28 and TRBJ2-3; D may be TRBD2 (6 bases). V dropped 5 bases and J dropped 3 bases, with 15 bases sitting between them. The CDR3 length is 15 residues. From germline, CDR1 is MDHEN and CDR2 SYDVKM. CDR3 nucleotides: TGTGCCAGCAGTGCAAGACTAGAGGGGACAGATACGCAGTATTTT. This encodes CASSARLEGTDTQYF.

This rearrangement joins TRBV7-2 to TRBJ2-7; 7 bases fit TRBD1. The CDR3 sequence is 15 residues long. Trimming removed 5 bases from V and 3 bases from J; junction bases left unmatched: 10. Germline lookup yields CDR1 SGHTA and CDR2 FQGNSA. CDR3 nucleotide sequence: TGTGCCAGCAGCCAGGACAGGCGATTGAACTACGAGCAGTACTTC. The encoded protein is CASSQDRRLNYEQYF.

This sequence joins TRBV4-3 and TRBJ2-2; 10 bases agree with TRBD2. Germline V gene data show CDR1 as LGHNA and CDR2 as YSLEER. The CDR3 is 18 residues long. Trimming took 0 bases from V and 0 from J; bases not matched to a gene: 4. The CDR3 sequence is CASSQETAGGPNTGELFF. Written as DNA, the CDR3 is TGCGCCAGCAGCCAAGAAACAGCGGGAGGGCCGAACACCGGGGAGCTGTTTTTT.

The V gene is TRBV30, the J gene TRBJ2-3, with TRBD2 matching over 10 bases. Germline V lookup: CDR1 GTSNPN, CDR2 SVGIG (reference sequence). The CDR3 is 18 residues long. Trimming cost V 2 bases and J 0 bases; bases outside gene matches: 11. Written as DNA, the CDR3 is TGTGCCTGGAGTCCTAACTGGACTAGCGGTAATAGCACAGATACGCAGTATTTT. It encodes CAWSPNWTSGNSTDTQYF.

CDR3 region: CASSWAKQNNEQFF. CDR3 nucleotides: TGTGCCAGCAGTTGGGCCAAGCAGAACAATGAGCAGTTCTTC. This chain joins TRBV7-2 and TRBJ2-1; D unclear. The length of the CDR3 is 14 residues. Germline values: CDR1 SGHTA, CDR2 FQGNSA. V shed 6 bases and J shed 5 bases, with 14 bases lying between them.

This chain connects TRBV14 to TRBJ2-1, with 8 bases aligning to TRBD2. The CDR3 sequence is 17 residues long. Trimming cost V 4 bases and J 5 bases; bases outside gene matches: 13. In germline, CDR1 is SGHDN, CDR2 FVKESK. CDR3 sequence (DNA): TGTGCCAGCAGCCCGCCACCGGGACTAGGCCAACACAATGAGCAGTTCTTC. The encoded protein is CASSPPPGLGQHNEQFF.

V gene TRBV4-2 combines with J gene TRBJ2-3; D unresolved. CDR3 length equals 16 residues. The germline CDR1 and CDR2 sequences are LGHNA and YNFKEQ. Trimming pared 1 base from V and 0 bases from J, leaving 11 bases between. The CDR3 coding sequence is TGTGCCAGCAGCCAAGGAACTGCCCAAAGCACAGATACGCAGTATTTT. Its translation is CASSQGTAQSTDTQYF.

The rearrangement uses TRBV7-2 and TRBJ1-5; a possible D gene is TRBD1 (5 bases). The ends were cut back, 4 bases at V and 2 bases at J, with 15 bases in the middle. The germline gives CDR1 SGHTA, CDR2 FQGNSA. CDR3 size: 16 residues. CDR3 nucleotides: TGTGCCAGCAGCTATCGACACTCCAGGGGCAATCAGCCCCAGCATTTT. Translated: CASSYRHSRGNQPQHF.

The gene calls are TRBV6-5 and TRBJ1-6, with TRBD1 matching over 7 bases. Per the germline V gene, CDR1 is MNHEY and CDR2 is SVGAGI. This CDR3 is built from 14 residues. V lost 6 bases and J lost 6; bases outside the gene matches: 5. The CDR3 reads CASSDRDSNSPLHF. The DNA of the CDR3 is TGTGCCAGCAGCGACCGGGACAGTAATTCACCCCTCCACTTT.

The chain joins TRBV7-9 to TRBJ2-7; D ambiguous. V was pared by 5 bases and J by 5 bases, with 13 bases between. This CDR3 is built from 13 residues. Germline CDR1 and CDR2: SEHNR and FQNEAQ (reference sequence). The CDR3 bases are TGTGCCAGCAGCGCAACCCCACGAGACGAGCAGTACTTC. Translation gives CASSATPRDEQYF.

V gene TRBV5-6 combines with J gene TRBJ2-1; D may be TRBD2 (6 bases). The CDR3 has 13 residues. The germline V gene encodes CDR1 SGHDT and CDR2 YYEEEE. V lost 5 bases and J lost 7, with 13 bases in between. CDR3 amino acids: CASSFRELNEQFF. CDR3 sequence (DNA): TGTGCCAGCAGTTTCCGGGAGTTGAATGAGCAGTTCTTC.

This clone was observed once. The chain joins TRBV9 to TRBJ2-3; 8 positions agree with TRBD1. CDR3 length: 17 amino acids. V lost 8 bases and J lost 2; bases outside the gene matches: 16. Germline lookup yields CDR1 SGDLS and CDR2 YYNGEE. The CDR3 loop is CASTNSPDRGVTDTQYF. In nucleotides, the CDR3 is TGTGCCAGTACCAATAGTCCAGACAGGGGTGTCACAGATACGCAGTATTTT.

This clone has a handful of counts. The genes are TRBV29-1 and TRBJ1-1; a weak D match, TRBD1 (6 bases). Germline V gives CDR1 SQVTM, CDR2 ANQGSEA. Trimming stripped 2 bases from V and 1 base from J, with 23 bases between. The length of the CDR3 is 18 residues. Here the CDR3 DNA reads TGCAGCGTTGAAAGAGTCGGCAGGGGAGAAAAAAGGAACACTGAAGCTTTCTTT. Translated: CSVERVGRGEKRNTEAFF. Filled out from reference TRBV29-1 and TRBJ1-1, the complete variable domain reads SAVISQKPSRDICQRGTSLTIQCQVDSQVTMMFWYRQQPGQSLTLIATANQGSEATYESGFVIDKFPISRPNLTFSTLTVSNMSPEDSSIYLCSVERVGRGEKRNTEAFFGQGTRLTVV.

The rearrangement joins TRBV28 to TRBJ1-5; 7 positions match TRBD1. V lost 4 bases to trimming and J lost 4 bases; unmatched junction nucleotides: 10. The CDR3 is made up of 16 amino acids. Germline lookup yields CDR1 MDHEN and CDR2 SYDVKM. The CDR3 protein is CASSYPPGQKNQPQHF. Written as DNA, the CDR3 is TGTGCCAGCAGTTATCCTCCGGGACAGAAGAATCAGCCCCAGCATTTT.

This chain uses TRBV28 with TRBJ2-7; 8 bases line up with TRBD2. The CDR3 runs 13 residues. The germline V gene has CDR1 MDHEN and CDR2 SYDVKM. V shed 7 bases and J 3 bases; nucleotides not matched to a gene: 5. CDR3 in DNA: TGTGCCAGCACCCAAAGCGGGAGCTACGAGCAGTACTTC. Its protein product is CASTQSGSYEQYF.

This clone was seen a few times. The chain is built from TRBV4-1 and TRBJ1-1; D is unclear. The CDR3 spans 13 residues. Trimming removed 0 bases at V and 7 bases at J, with 9 bases between. Looked up from germline, CDR1 is MGHRA and CDR2 is YSYEKL. The CDR3 reads CASSQDVQSEAFF. DNA of the CDR3: TGCGCCAGCAGCCAAGATGTACAGAGTGAAGCTTTCTTT.

This clone was recorded only once. The genes are TRBV29-1 and TRBJ2-3, with TRBD2 identical over 10 bases. CDR1 and CDR2 (germline): SQVTM, ANQGSEA. Trimming cost V 0 bases and J 4 bases; bases outside gene matches: 13. CDR3 size: 18 residues. The CDR3 loop is CSVEEGLAGAPRADTQYF. CDR3 nucleotide sequence: TGCAGCGTTGAAGAGGGCCTAGCGGGAGCCCCCAGGGCAGATACGCAGTATTTT.

The J gene is TRBJ1-3, the V gene TRBV28, with D possibly TRBD1 on 5 matching bases. The CDR3 spans 16 residues. V was clipped by 3 bases and J by 0 bases, with 12 bases between them. CDR1 MDHEN and CDR2 SYDVKM come from the germline V gene. The CDR3 loop reads CASSFRGRDSGNTIYF. For the CDR3, the DNA is TGTGCCAGCAGTTTCCGGGGGAGAGACTCTGGAAACACCATATATTTT.

The count of this clone is one. J is TRBJ2-7 and V is TRBV13; D perhaps matches TRBD2 (6 bases). V gave up 5 bases and J gave up 4 bases, with 12 bases separating them. The CDR3 runs 13 residues. Germline V gives CDR1 PRHDT, CDR2 FYEKMQ (reference sequence). CDR3 nucleotide sequence: TGTGCCAGCAGCCCAGGACGGGGGTACGAGCAGTACTTC. Amino acid sequence: CASSPGRGYEQYF.

V gene TRBV28 combines with J gene TRBJ1-5; 7 nucleotides line up with TRBD1. Germline V lookup: CDR1 MDHEN, CDR2 SYDVKM. The V segment lost 6 bases and the J segment 5 bases; nucleotides outside the gene matches: 13. The CDR3 has 16 residues. CDR3 region: CASRAGNGTDHQPQHF. CDR3 in DNA: TGTGCCAGCAGAGCCGGTAACGGGACAGATCATCAGCCCCAGCATTTT.